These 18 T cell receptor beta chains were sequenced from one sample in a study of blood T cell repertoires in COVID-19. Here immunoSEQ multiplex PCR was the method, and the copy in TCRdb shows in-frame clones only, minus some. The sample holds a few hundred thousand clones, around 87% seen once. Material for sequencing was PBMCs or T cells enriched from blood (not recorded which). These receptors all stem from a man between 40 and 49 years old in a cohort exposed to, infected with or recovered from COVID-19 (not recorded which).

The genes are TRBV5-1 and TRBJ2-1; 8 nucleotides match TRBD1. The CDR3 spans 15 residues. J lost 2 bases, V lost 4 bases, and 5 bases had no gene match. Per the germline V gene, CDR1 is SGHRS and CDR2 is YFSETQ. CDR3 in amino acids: CASSLTGEAYNEQFF. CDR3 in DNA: TGCGCCAGCAGCCTGACAGGGGAGGCCTACAATGAGCAGTTCTTC.

The chain's CDR3 is CASSRDSFGTNEQFF. CDR3 in DNA: TGCGCCAGCAGCCGGGACAGTTTCGGAACCAATGAGCAGTTCTTC. The genes are TRBV5-1 and TRBJ2-1, with TRBD1 matching 7 bases. The CDR3 loop spans 15 amino acids. V trimming: 4 bases; J trimming: 6 bases; junction bases outside the gene matches: 10. Per the germline V gene, CDR1 is SGHRS and CDR2 is YFSETQ.

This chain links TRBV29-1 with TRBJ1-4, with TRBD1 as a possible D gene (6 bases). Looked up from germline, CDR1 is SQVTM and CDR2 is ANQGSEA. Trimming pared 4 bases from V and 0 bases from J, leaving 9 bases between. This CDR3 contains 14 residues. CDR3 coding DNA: TGCAGCGTTGGGGGGCCGGCAACTAATGAAAAACTGTTTTTT. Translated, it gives CSVGGPATNEKLFF. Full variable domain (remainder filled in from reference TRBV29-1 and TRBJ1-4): SAVISQKPSRDICQRGTSLTIQCQVDSQVTMMFWYRQQPGQSLTLIATANQGSEATYESGFVIDKFPISRPNLTFSTLTVSNMSPEDSSIYLCSVGGPATNEKLFFGSGTQLSVL.

CDR3 region: CASSLDSAGYTF. The CDR3 region has the DNA TGTGCCAGCAGTCTCGACAGTGCAGGCTACACCTTC. V is TRBV28 and J is TRBJ1-2, with a weak D call TRBD1 (5 bases). The CDR3 sequence is 12 residues long. Deletions cut 5 bases from V and 8 bases from J, with 12 bases between. Germline values: CDR1 MDHEN, CDR2 SYDVKM.

For the CDR3, the DNA is TGTGCCTGGGACCCTAGCGGGAGACTCGAGCAGTACTTC. Translation gives CAWDPSGRLEQYF. The chain links TRBV30 to TRBJ2-7; 10 nucleotides match TRBD2. Germline values: CDR1 GTSNPN, CDR2 SVGIG (reference sequence). The trim removed 5 bases at V and 6 bases at J, leaving 7 bases unmatched. The CDR3 spans 13 residues.

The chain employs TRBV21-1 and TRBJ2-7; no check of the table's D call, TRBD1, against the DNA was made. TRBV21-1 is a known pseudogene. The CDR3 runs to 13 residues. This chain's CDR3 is CASSKVQGYEQYF. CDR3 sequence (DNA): TGTGCCAGCAGCAAAGTGCAGGGCTACGAGCAGTACTTC.

In DNA, the CDR3 is TGTGCCAGCAGCCAAGGCCTAGCGGGCCAAGAGACCCAGTACTTC. Protein: CASSQGLAGQETQYF. The chain links TRBV7-9 to TRBJ2-5; TRBD2 matches 8 bases. V shed 5 bases and J 1 base; nucleotides not matched to a gene: 6. The CDR3 sequence is 15 residues long. Germline CDR1 SEHNR, CDR2 FQNEAQ (reference sequence).

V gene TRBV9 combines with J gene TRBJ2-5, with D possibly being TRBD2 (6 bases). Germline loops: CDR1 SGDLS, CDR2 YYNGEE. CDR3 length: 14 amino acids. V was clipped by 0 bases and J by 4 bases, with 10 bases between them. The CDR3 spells CASSVAEGPETQYF. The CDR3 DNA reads TGTGCCAGCAGCGTAGCGGAGGGTCCAGAGACCCAGTACTTC.

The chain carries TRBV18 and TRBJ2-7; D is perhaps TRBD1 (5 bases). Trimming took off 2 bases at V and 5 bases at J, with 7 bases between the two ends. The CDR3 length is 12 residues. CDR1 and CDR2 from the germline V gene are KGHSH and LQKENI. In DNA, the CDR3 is TGTGCCAGCTCACCATTAGGGGACGAGCAGTACTTC. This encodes CASSPLGDEQYF.

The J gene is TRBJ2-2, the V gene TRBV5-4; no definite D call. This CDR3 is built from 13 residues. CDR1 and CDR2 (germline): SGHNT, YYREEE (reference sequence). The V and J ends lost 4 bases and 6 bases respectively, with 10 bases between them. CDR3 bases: TGTGCCAGCAGCGCCTCTGAGTCCGGGGAGCTGTTTTTT. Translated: CASSASESGELFF.

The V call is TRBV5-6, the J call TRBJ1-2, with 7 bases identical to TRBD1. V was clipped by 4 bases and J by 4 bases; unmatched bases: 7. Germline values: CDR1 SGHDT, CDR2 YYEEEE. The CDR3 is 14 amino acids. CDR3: CASSGGTVLYGYTF. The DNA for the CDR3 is TGTGCCAGCAGCGGCGGGACAGTTCTCTATGGCTACACCTTC. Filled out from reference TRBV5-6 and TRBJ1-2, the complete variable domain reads DAGVTQSPTHLIKTRGQQVTLRCSPKSGHDTVSWYQQALGQGPQFIFQYYEEEERQRGNFPDRFSGHQFPNYSSELNVNALLLGDSALYLCASSGGTVLYGYTFGSGTRLTVV.

The CDR3 sequence is CAISEISGRRGIQYF. Here the CDR3 DNA reads TGTGCCATCAGTGAGATTAGCGGGAGGAGGGGCATTCAGTACTTC. This sequence joins TRBV10-3 and TRBJ2-4; 10 bases map to TRBD2. This CDR3 is 15 amino acids long. CDR1 is ENHRY and CDR2 is SYGVKD in the germline V gene. Trimming at V came to 2 bases and at J to 9 bases, leaving 7 bases not matched to a gene.

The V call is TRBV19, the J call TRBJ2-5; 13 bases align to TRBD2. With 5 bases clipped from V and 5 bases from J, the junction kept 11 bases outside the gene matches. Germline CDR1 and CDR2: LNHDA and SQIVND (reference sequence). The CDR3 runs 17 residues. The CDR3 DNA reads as TGTGCCAGTAGTCCGGGGACTAGCGGGATGCGTGGGGAGACCCAGTACTTC. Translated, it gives CASSPGTSGMRGETQYF.

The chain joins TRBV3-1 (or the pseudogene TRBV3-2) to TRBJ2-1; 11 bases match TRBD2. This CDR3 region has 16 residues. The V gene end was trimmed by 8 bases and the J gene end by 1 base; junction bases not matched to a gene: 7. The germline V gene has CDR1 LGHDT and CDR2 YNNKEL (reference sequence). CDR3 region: CASGPGTSGSYNEQFF. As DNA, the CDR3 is TGTGCCAGCGGTCCCGGGACTAGCGGATCCTACAATGAGCAGTTCTTC.

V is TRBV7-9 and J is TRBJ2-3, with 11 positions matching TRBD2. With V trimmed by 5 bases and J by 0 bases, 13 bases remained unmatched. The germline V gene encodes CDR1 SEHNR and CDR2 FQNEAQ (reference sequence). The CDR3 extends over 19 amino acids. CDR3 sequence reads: CASSQDTLASGRSTDTQYF. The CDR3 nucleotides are TGTGCCAGCAGCCAAGATACACTAGCTAGCGGGAGGAGCACAGATACGCAGTATTTT.

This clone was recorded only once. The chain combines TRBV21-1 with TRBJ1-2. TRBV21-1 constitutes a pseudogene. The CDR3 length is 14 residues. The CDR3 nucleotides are TGTGCCAGCAGCCGCGGCAGAAGTCCATATGGCTACACCTTC. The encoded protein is CASSRGRSPYGYTF.

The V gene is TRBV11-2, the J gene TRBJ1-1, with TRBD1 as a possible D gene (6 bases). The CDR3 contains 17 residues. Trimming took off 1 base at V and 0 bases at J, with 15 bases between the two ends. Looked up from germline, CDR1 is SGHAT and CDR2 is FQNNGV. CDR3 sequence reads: CASSLGRGTQMNTEAFF. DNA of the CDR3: TGTGCCAGCAGCTTAGGCAGGGGCACCCAAATGAACACTGAAGCTTTCTTT.

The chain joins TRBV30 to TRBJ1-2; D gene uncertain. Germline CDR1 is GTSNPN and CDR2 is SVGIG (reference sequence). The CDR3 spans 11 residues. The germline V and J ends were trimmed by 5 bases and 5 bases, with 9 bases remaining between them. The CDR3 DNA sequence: TGTGCCTGGGAGAGTCCTTATGGCTACACCTTC. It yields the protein CAWESPYGYTF.